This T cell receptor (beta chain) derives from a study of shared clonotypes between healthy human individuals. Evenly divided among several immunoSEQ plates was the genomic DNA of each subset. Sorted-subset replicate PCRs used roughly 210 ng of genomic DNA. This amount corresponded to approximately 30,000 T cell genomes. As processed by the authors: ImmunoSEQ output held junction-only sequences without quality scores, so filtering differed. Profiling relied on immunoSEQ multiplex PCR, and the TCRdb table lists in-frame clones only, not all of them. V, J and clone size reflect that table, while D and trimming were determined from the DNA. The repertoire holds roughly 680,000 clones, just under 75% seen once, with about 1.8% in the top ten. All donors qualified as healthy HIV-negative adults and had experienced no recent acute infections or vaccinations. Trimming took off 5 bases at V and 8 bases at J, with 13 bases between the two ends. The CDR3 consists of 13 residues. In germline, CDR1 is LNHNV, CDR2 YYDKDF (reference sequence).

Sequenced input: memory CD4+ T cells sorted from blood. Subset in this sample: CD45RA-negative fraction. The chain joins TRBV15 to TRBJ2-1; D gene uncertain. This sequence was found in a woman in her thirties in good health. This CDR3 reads CATSPQLSDEQFF. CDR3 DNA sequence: TGTGCCACCAGCCCGCAACTCTCGGATGAGCAGTTCTTC.